A single sample gave rise to the 30 T cell receptor beta chains below, sequenced in a study of blood T cell repertoires in COVID-19. The assay was immunoSEQ multiplex PCR, and TCRdb's table has in-frame clones only and misses some. The sample records roughly 76,000 clones, around 83% being singletons. Sequencing was carried out using peripheral blood. These receptors came from a woman in her 70s with acute or convalescent COVID-19.

The genes are TRBV18 and TRBJ1-4; 7 bases align to TRBD1. V shed 4 bases, J shed 4 bases, and the junction held 3 bases outside the gene matches. Germline CDR1 and CDR2: KGHSH and LQKENI. The CDR3 length is 14 residues. CDR3 loop: CASSRRDSNEKLFF. As DNA, the CDR3 is TGTGCCAGCTCACGACGGGACAGTAATGAAAAACTGTTTTTT.

This clone was picked up one time. The gene calls are TRBV19 and TRBJ1-2, with D perhaps TRBD1 (6 bases). CDR1 is LNHDA, CDR2 SQIVND, per germline (reference sequence). Trimming left V 7 bases short and J 2 bases short, with 11 bases between. This CDR3 is 13 amino acids long. As DNA, the CDR3 is TGTGCCAGTACTGACAGGAGGAACTATGGCTACACCTTC. Translation gives CASTDRRNYGYTF.

The chain couples TRBV3-1 (or the pseudogene TRBV3-2) to TRBJ1-6, with D possibly being TRBD1 (6 bases). V lost 1 base and J 10 bases, leaving 17 bases between the germline ends. Looked up from germline, CDR1 is LGHDT and CDR2 is YNNKEL (reference sequence). The CDR3 is 16 amino acids. CDR3 sequence reads: CASSQGGSRGRSPLHF. Written as DNA, the CDR3 is TGTGCCAGCAGCCAAGGGGGAAGCAGGGGACGCTCACCCCTCCACTTT.

The CDR3 nucleotides are TGTGCCAGCAGCTTCATCCCAGGGGGCCAAGAGACCCAGTACTTC. Its translation: CASSFIPGGQETQYF. The rearrangement joins TRBV7-3 to TRBJ2-5; 7 bases align to TRBD1. The CDR3 contains 15 residues. Losses at the gene ends were 3 bases for V and 1 base for J; bases not matched to a gene: 5. CDR1 is SGHTA and CDR2 is FQGTGA in the germline V gene.

V gene TRBV5-1 combines with J gene TRBJ2-2, with 10 nucleotides matching TRBD2. CDR3 length equals 13 residues. V lost 6 bases, J lost 6 bases, and 2 bases stayed unmatched. Per germline, CDR1 SGHRS and CDR2 YFSETQ. For the CDR3, the DNA is TGCGCCAGCACGCTAGCGGGAGCCGGGGAGCTGTTTTTT. Translation gives CASTLAGAGELFF. Filled out from reference TRBV5-1 and TRBJ2-2, the complete variable domain reads KAGVTQTPRYLIKTRGQQVTLSCSPISGHRSVSWYQQTPGQGLQFLFEYFSETQRNKGNFPGRFSGRQFSNSRSEMNVSTLELGDSALYLCASTLAGAGELFFGEGSRLTVL.

The chain recombines TRBV7-2 with TRBJ1-2; tentative D call: TRBD1 (5 bases). In germline, CDR1 is SGHTA, CDR2 FQGNSA. The CDR3 consists of 15 residues. Trimming removed 3 bases at V and 2 bases at J, with 13 bases between. CDR3 sequence (DNA): TGTGCCAGCAGCTTTTCGCTGGCAGGGAACTATGGCTACACCTTC. Translation: CASSFSLAGNYGYTF.

V and J are TRBV3-1 (or the pseudogene TRBV3-2) and TRBJ2-6; D may be TRBD1 (5 bases). The V gene lost 4 bases and the J gene lost 2 bases, with 12 bases spanning the gap. Germline V gene lookup returns CDR1 LGHDT and CDR2 YNNKEL (reference sequence). The CDR3 consists of 16 residues. The chain's CDR3 is CASSRGLVAGANVLTF. In DNA, the CDR3 is TGTGCCAGCAGCCGGGGCCTGGTGGCTGGGGCCAACGTCCTGACTTTC.

This clone was counted between two and nine times. This chain joins TRBV3-1 (or the pseudogene TRBV3-2) and TRBJ1-2, with 8 positions matching TRBD1. The CDR3 runs to 14 residues. CDR1 LGHDT and CDR2 YNNKEL come from the germline V gene (reference sequence). V was clipped by 4 bases and J by 8 bases; unmatched bases: 9. CDR3 sequence: CASSRTRAGGGYTF. The CDR3, as DNA: TGTGCCAGCAGCCGTACAAGGGCAGGGGGCGGCTACACCTTC.

V usage is TRBV20-1 and J usage is TRBJ1-2; no firm D call. The CDR3 extends over 11 amino acids. In germline, CDR1 is DFQATT, CDR2 SNEGSKA (reference sequence). CDR3 amino acids: CRPGANYGYTF. CDR3 coding DNA: TGCAGGCCTGGAGCTAACTATGGCTACACCTTC.

This chain joins TRBV15 and TRBJ2-7; no firm D call. Germline assignment: CDR1 LNHNV and CDR2 YYDKDF (reference sequence). Trimming left V 0 bases short and J 3 bases short, with 9 bases between. The CDR3 is 14 residues long. CDR3 nucleotide sequence: TGTGCCACCAGCAGAGATCGAGGCGGCTACGAGCAGTACTTC. It codes for CATSRDRGGYEQYF.

The chain employs TRBV5-1 and TRBJ1-2; TRBD1 matches at 8 bases. The CDR3 loop spans 13 amino acids. The V and J ends lost 5 bases and 3 bases, in that order; junction bases with no gene match: 3. Germline loops: CDR1 SGHRS, CDR2 YFSETQ. The CDR3 nucleotides read TGCGCCAGCAGGCAGACAGGGGACTATGGCTACACCTTC. It yields the protein CASRQTGDYGYTF.

This clone occurred once. The chain carries TRBV19 and TRBJ1-2; TRBD1 matches at 7 bases. The CDR3 loop spans 16 amino acids. Per germline, CDR1 LNHDA and CDR2 SQIVND (reference sequence). With 4 bases clipped from V and 0 bases from J, the junction kept 8 bases outside the gene matches. CDR3: CASSKVGTETNYGYTF. CDR3 nucleotide sequence: TGTGCCAGTAGTAAGGTAGGGACAGAGACTAACTATGGCTACACCTTC.

Worth noting for this clone: Additional DNA sequences in this sample encode the identical CDR3. The gene calls are TRBV5-1 and TRBJ2-3, with a possible D match to TRBD2 (6 bases). CDR3 length equals 14 residues. V was pared by 5 bases and J by 1 base, with 11 bases between. The germline V gene has CDR1 SGHRS and CDR2 YFSETQ. The CDR3 DNA follows: TGCGCCAGCAGTCTCGGCGGGGGCACAGATACGCAGTATTTT. Protein: CASSLGGGTDTQYF.

The chain couples TRBV30 to TRBJ2-2; a weak D match, TRBD1 (6 bases). The CDR3 spans 13 residues. The ends were cut back, 0 bases at V and 5 bases at J, with 7 bases in the middle. Looked up from germline, CDR1 is GTSNPN and CDR2 is SVGIG (reference sequence). The CDR3, as DNA: TGTGCCTGGAGTGTACAGGGTACCGGGGAGCTGTTTTTT. Amino acids: CAWSVQGTGELFF. Together with reference TRBV30 and TRBJ2-2, the CDR3 gives the full variable domain: SQTIHQWPATLVQPVGSPLSLECTVEGTSNPNLYWYRQAAGRGLQLLFYSVGIGQISSEVPQNLSASRPQDRQFILSSKKLLLSDSGFYLCAWSVQGTGELFFGEGSRLTVL.

V and J are TRBV5-1 and TRBJ2-1, with 11 positions matching TRBD2. Trimming at V came to 5 bases and at J to 4 bases, leaving 5 bases not matched to a gene. Germline CDR1 is SGHRS and CDR2 is YFSETQ. The CDR3 is 15 amino acids. The DNA of the CDR3 is TGCGCCAGCAGTAGTACTAGCGGGGGTTACAATGAGCAGTTCTTC. Its translation is CASSSTSGGYNEQFF.

V gene TRBV18 combines with J gene TRBJ1-5, with D maybe TRBD1 (6 bases). Trimming took off 4 bases at V and 1 base at J, with 8 bases between the two ends. The germline V gene has CDR1 KGHSH and CDR2 LQKENI. The CDR3 has 14 amino acids. The chain's CDR3 is CASSLGQSNQPQHF. In nucleotides, the CDR3 is TGTGCCAGCTCACTCGGACAGAGCAATCAGCCCCAGCATTTT.

The V call is TRBV9, the J call TRBJ2-5, with 10 bases identical to TRBD2. V shed 0 bases and J 4 bases; nucleotides not matched to a gene: 6. The CDR3 has 16 amino acids. Germline V lookup: CDR1 SGDLS, CDR2 YYNGEE. The CDR3 sequence is CASSVGASGSVETQYF. In DNA form, the CDR3 reads TGTGCCAGCAGCGTAGGTGCTAGCGGGAGTGTAGAGACCCAGTACTTC.

V and J are TRBV5-1 and TRBJ2-1; D is possibly TRBD1 (6 bases). Looked up from germline, CDR1 is SGHRS and CDR2 is YFSETQ. The V gene lost 7 bases and the J gene lost 4 bases, with 12 bases spanning the gap. CDR3 length: 13 amino acids. The CDR3 reads CASSGDMYNEQFF. In DNA, the CDR3 is TGCGCCAGCTCAGGGGACATGTACAATGAGCAGTTCTTC. Full variable domain (rest looked up from reference TRBV5-1 and TRBJ2-1): KAGVTQTPRYLIKTRGQQVTLSCSPISGHRSVSWYQQTPGQGLQFLFEYFSETQRNKGNFPGRFSGRQFSNSRSEMNVSTLELGDSALYLCASSGDMYNEQFFGPGTRLTVL.

The genes are TRBV9 and TRBJ2-3; perhaps TRBD2 as D (5 bases). V shed 3 bases and J shed 5 bases, with 10 bases lying between them. Germline CDR1 reads SGDLS; CDR2 reads YYNGEE. The CDR3 extends over 13 amino acids. CDR3 nucleotide sequence: TGTGCCAGCAGCGGTCATGAGGGAGATACGCAGTATTTT. Translated: CASSGHEGDTQYF.

CDR3 residues: CSVGLADTQYF. The CDR3, as DNA: TGCAGCGTTGGACTAGCGGATACGCAGTATTTT. V and J are TRBV29-1 and TRBJ2-3; TRBD2 matches 8 bases. The CDR3 covers 11 residues. Germline lookup yields CDR1 SQVTM and CDR2 ANQGSEA. V shed 4 bases and J 6 bases; nucleotides not matched to a gene: 0.

The chain recombines TRBV4-1 with TRBJ2-1, with 14 bases matching TRBD2. Germline trimming cut 4 bases from V and 9 bases from J; bases unmatched to any gene: 17. The V gene's germline CDR1 is MGHRA and CDR2 YSYEKL. The CDR3 consists of 19 residues. The CDR3 DNA reads as TGCGCCAGCAGCCGCGATCCGGGACTAGCGGGAGCTAAGGTCGGTGAGCAGTTCTTC. Protein sequence: CASSRDPGLAGAKVGEQFF.

The CDR3 region is CASIGQKNTEAFF. DNA of the CDR3: TGCGCCAGCATAGGACAGAAGAACACTGAAGCTTTCTTT. The chain couples TRBV5-1 to TRBJ1-1; possible D gene TRBD1, 6 bases. The CDR3 runs to 13 residues. Germline V lookup: CDR1 SGHRS, CDR2 YFSETQ. V lost 6 bases to trimming and J lost 1 base, with 10 bases between them.

The V gene is TRBV18, the J gene TRBJ1-2, with TRBD1 identical over 10 bases. Per germline, CDR1 KGHSH and CDR2 LQKENI. Unmatched junction bases numbered 7, after V lost 3 bases and J lost 6 bases. This CDR3 comprises 15 residues. CDR3: CASSPGQGLLNGYTF. CDR3 nucleotide sequence: TGTGCCAGCTCACCGGGACAGGGGCTTTTAAATGGCTACACCTTC.

The chain combines TRBV3-1 (or the pseudogene TRBV3-2) with TRBJ2-4, with 7 nucleotides matching TRBD2. Germline trimming cut 3 bases from V and 8 bases from J; bases unmatched to any gene: 13. The germline V gene encodes CDR1 LGHDT and CDR2 YNNKEL (reference sequence). The CDR3 contains 16 residues. The CDR3 DNA reads TGTGCCAGCAGCCAGGGAGGGGCCGGTTTTAGATACATTCAGTACTTC. It specifies CASSQGGAGFRYIQYF.

This chain connects TRBV2 to TRBJ2-7; 7 bases fit TRBD2. Germline CDR1 reads SNHLY; CDR2 reads FYNNEI. This CDR3 comprises 15 residues. V lost 2 bases to trimming and J lost 2 bases; unmatched junction nucleotides: 6. In DNA form, the CDR3 reads TGTGCCAGCAGTGAACTCGGACTAGAAACCTACGAGCAGTACTTC. Translated, it gives CASSELGLETYEQYF.

CDR3 DNA: TGTGCCAGCTCACCACTGGAGCAGGGGGCGCCTGGCGAGCAGTACTTC. As protein: CASSPLEQGAPGEQYF. This chain links TRBV18 with TRBJ2-7, with 8 bases that match TRBD1. Trimming removed 1 base from V and 6 bases from J; junction bases left unmatched: 11. Germline CDR1 KGHSH, CDR2 LQKENI. This CDR3 region has 16 residues.

The chain joins TRBV4-1 to TRBJ1-1; tentatively, D is TRBD1 (5 bases). With 2 bases removed from V and 5 bases from J, the gap between germline ends came to 18 bases. Germline CDR1 reads MGHRA; CDR2 reads YSYEKL. The CDR3 has 16 residues. The CDR3, as DNA: TGCGCCAGCAGCCAAACGACCGGGCGGGGCAGAACTGAAGCTTTCTTT. It encodes CASSQTTGRGRTEAFF.

The gene calls are TRBV9 and TRBJ2-3, with D unresolved. The CDR3 runs 14 residues. V was pared by 0 bases and J by 5 bases, with 10 bases between. CDR1 is SGDLS and CDR2 is YYNGEE in the germline V gene. The CDR3 spells CASSVESPGDTQYF. The CDR3 nucleotides read TGTGCCAGCAGCGTAGAATCCCCCGGAGATACGCAGTATTTT.

The chain carries TRBV2 and TRBJ2-2, with D possibly matching TRBD1 (6 bases). CDR3 size: 16 residues. V gave up 6 bases and J gave up 3 bases, with 17 bases separating them. The germline gives CDR1 SNHLY, CDR2 FYNNEI. CDR3 in amino acids: CASSPAQGWDTGELFF. The CDR3 DNA follows: TGTGCCAGCAGCCCCGCACAGGGTTGGGACACCGGGGAGCTGTTTTTT.

The V gene is TRBV2, the J gene TRBJ1-3; TRBD1 aligns across 7 bases. CDR3 length equals 16 residues. The junction had 11 bases not matched to a gene; V was cut back by 6 bases and J by 3 bases. Per germline, CDR1 SNHLY and CDR2 FYNNEI. CDR3 bases: TGTGCCAGCAGCCCACTTAGCCCAGGGGGTGGAAACACCATATATTTT. Residues: CASSPLSPGGGNTIYF.